The subject of this entry is one TCR beta chain. The sample belongs to a study of T cell changes during pregnancy in multiple sclerosis. The length of the CDR3 is 13 residues. The V gene lost 5 bases and the J gene lost 5 bases, with 12 bases spanning the gap. Germline assignment: CDR1 SGHAT and CDR2 FQNNGV. Clones were sequenced by immunoSEQ multiplex PCR, and TCRdb holds only the in-frame ones, with some missing. The sample holds roughly 40,000 clones, approximately 94% seen once. V gene TRBV11-2 combines with J gene TRBJ2-5, with TRBD2 as a possible D gene (6 bases). The sequence was obtained from a female donor with multiple sclerosis, enrolled in a pregnancy study. The sample consisted of CD4+ T cells from peripheral blood mononuclear cells, taken after pregnancy. This CDR3 is CASSAGTSETQYF. CDR3 bases: TGTGCCAGCAGCGCCGGGACTTCGGAGACCCAGTACTTC.